This TCR beta chain was sequenced during a study of shared clonotypes between healthy human individuals. Study-level points and caveats: The small donor group covered limited genetic and exposure diversity. Sequencing depth was expected to influence donor clonotype sharing.

Per sorted-subset replicate PCR, input was 200 to 250 ng DNA, representing around 30,000 T cell genomes. Clones were read by immunoSEQ multiplex PCR, and TCRdb kept only the in-frame ones, dropping some. The repertoire holds 100,000 to 120,000 clones, with about 63% as singletons. As to this clone: Its antigen is unknown.

This CDR3 has 15 amino acids. The V end was cut by 5 bases, the J end by 0 bases, with 10 bases between. CDR1 and CDR2 (germline): LNHNV, YYDKDF (reference sequence). The chain carries TRBV15 and TRBJ2-2; D might be TRBD2 (5 bases). The source of this sequence is a woman in her twenties or thirties in good health. Sequencing was performed on memory CD8+ T cells sorted from blood. Specified subset: CD45RO+ cells pooled with CCR7-negative TemRA cells. For the CDR3, the DNA is TGTGCCACCAGCGGTGAGCGGACGAACACCGGGGAGCTGTTTTTT. It encodes CATSGERTNTGELFF.